These 15 T cell receptor beta chains originate from one sample sequenced in a study of blood T cell repertoires in COVID-19. The data were produced by immunoSEQ multiplex PCR, yet TCRdb's version contains in-frame clones alone and is incomplete. The sample has under 150,000 clones, roughly 84% seen once. The specimen was PBMCs or T cells enriched from blood (not recorded which). All receptors derive from a woman between 45 and 65 years old who had been exposed to COVID-19.

The CDR3 nucleotides are TGCAGCGGGCGGACAGGGCATGAGCAGTTCTTC. Amino acids: CSGRTGHEQFF. The chain is built from TRBV29-1 and TRBJ2-1; TRBD1 agrees at 8 bases. This CDR3 spans 11 amino acids. Germline loops: CDR1 SQVTM, CDR2 ANQGSEA. V shed 7 bases and J 8 bases; nucleotides not matched to a gene: 4.

The chain is built from TRBV6-2 or TRBV6-3 and TRBJ2-2, with 10 bases matching TRBD1. CDR1 is MNHEY, CDR2 SVGEGT, per germline. J lost 7 bases, V lost 6 bases, and 8 bases had no gene match. The CDR3 covers 15 residues. This CDR3 reads CASSPGTGEVGELFF. CDR3 sequence (DNA): TGTGCCAGCAGCCCCGGGACAGGGGAGGTCGGGGAGCTGTTTTTT.

The rearrangement links TRBV11-2 to TRBJ1-1; 10 bases align to TRBD1. Trimming took 6 bases from V and 5 from J; bases not matched to a gene: 6. CDR1 is SGHAT, CDR2 FQNNGV, per germline. The CDR3 has 14 amino acids. The CDR3 DNA follows: TGTGCCAGCAGACAACCGGGACAGGGGACTGAAGCTTTCTTT. This translates into CASRQPGQGTEAFF.

CDR3 in DNA: TGTGCCAGTACCCCGGACAGGGGGCCCTCTGGCTACACCTTC. This gives the protein CASTPDRGPSGYTF. The chain uses TRBV19 and TRBJ1-2, with 11 bases matching TRBD1. The germline V gene encodes CDR1 LNHDA and CDR2 SQIVND (reference sequence). This CDR3 comprises 14 residues. The junction had 8 bases not matched to a gene; V was cut back by 7 bases and J by 7 bases.

This clone was counted between two and nine times. The gene calls are TRBV2 and TRBJ1-3, with D possibly matching TRBD1 (5 bases). V was shortened by 6 bases and J by 0 bases, with 9 bases between the two germline ends. The CDR3 is 14 amino acids. In germline, CDR1 is SNHLY, CDR2 FYNNEI. CDR3 loop: CASRTGRSGNTIYF. CDR3 bases: TGTGCCAGCAGAACAGGCCGCTCTGGAAACACCATATATTTT.

The V gene is TRBV6-5, the J gene TRBJ2-3; tentatively, D is TRBD2 (5 bases). This CDR3 is built from 11 residues. CDR1 is MNHEY, CDR2 SVGAGI, per germline. V gave up 6 bases and J gave up 5 bases, with 6 bases separating them. DNA for the CDR3: TGTGCCAGCAGCGAGGGAGATACGCAGTATTTT. This codes for CASSEGDTQYF.

The chain employs TRBV9 and TRBJ2-7, with 9 bases that match TRBD1. The J segment lost 6 bases and the V segment lost 3 bases, leaving 7 bases of the junction unmatched. This CDR3 has 14 amino acids. The germline CDR1 and CDR2 sequences are SGDLS and YYNGEE. In nucleotides, the CDR3 is TGTGCCAGCAGCGCCGGGACAGGGAGGGGCGAGCAGTACTTC. Residues: CASSAGTGRGEQYF.

The rearrangement joins TRBV7-3 to TRBJ2-2, with D possibly TRBD2 on 6 matching bases. This CDR3 is 14 amino acids long. Per germline, CDR1 SGHTA and CDR2 FQGTGA. The germline V and J ends were trimmed by 6 bases and 4 bases, with 12 bases remaining between them. CDR3 sequence: CASRVGGSTGELFF. The CDR3 DNA is TGTGCCAGCAGGGTCGGGGGATCCACCGGGGAGCTGTTTTTT.

This chain uses TRBV12-5 with TRBJ1-5, with D maybe TRBD1 (5 bases). Deletions cut 7 bases from V and 5 bases from J, with 12 bases between. The CDR3 sequence is 13 residues long. The germline gives CDR1 LGHNT, CDR2 FRNRAP. The CDR3 spells CASARQYDQPQHF. The CDR3 nucleotides read TGTGCTAGTGCCAGACAGTATGATCAGCCCCAGCATTTT.

The chain carries TRBV6-5 and TRBJ1-2; 8 nucleotides align to TRBD1. Looked up from germline, CDR1 is MNHEY and CDR2 is SVGAGI. With V trimmed by 7 bases and J by 8 bases, 12 bases remained unmatched. The CDR3 sequence is 14 residues long. CDR3 nucleotide sequence: TGTGCCAGCACCGACCAGGGGGCCGCTGGGGGCTACACCTTC. Translated: CASTDQGAAGGYTF.

V and J are TRBV27 and TRBJ2-4; D may be TRBD2 (6 bases). CDR1 and CDR2 from the germline V gene are MNHEY and SMNVEV (reference sequence). This CDR3 has 17 amino acids. V lost 2 bases, J lost 2 bases, and 16 bases lay in between. CDR3 coding DNA: TGTGCCAGCAGTTTAAGTCTCCCTAGCGAGTCCAAAAACATTCAGTACTTC. This sequence encodes CASSLSLPSESKNIQYF.

The rearrangement joins TRBV28 to TRBJ2-1, with 8 bases fitting TRBD1. This CDR3 region has 14 residues. The junction had 4 bases not matched to a gene; V was cut back by 6 bases and J by 3 bases. From germline, CDR1 is MDHEN and CDR2 SYDVKM. CDR3 amino acids: CASRPGQDYNEQFF. CDR3 sequence (DNA): TGTGCCAGCAGACCGGGACAGGACTACAATGAGCAGTTCTTC.

J is TRBJ1-2 and V is TRBV3-1 (or the pseudogene TRBV3-2); D gene uncertain. Per germline, CDR1 LGHDT and CDR2 YNNKEL (reference sequence). The CDR3 is made up of 20 amino acids. V lost 5 bases and J lost 0, with 28 bases in between. The CDR3 reads CASSVYASANSLRSNYGYTF. The CDR3 coding sequence is TGTGCCAGCAGCGTCTACGCCTCTGCCAACAGTCTCCGTTCTAACTATGGCTACACCTTC.

The chain recombines TRBV7-9 with TRBJ2-2; D not resolved. V lost 5 bases and J 2 bases, leaving 3 bases between the germline ends. The germline V gene has CDR1 SEHNR and CDR2 FQNEAQ (reference sequence). The CDR3 covers 12 residues. CDR3 bases: TGTGCCAGCAGCCCTAACACCGGGGAGCTGTTTTTT. Residues: CASSPNTGELFF.

The chain joins TRBV6-2 or TRBV6-3 to TRBJ2-2, with 10 bases matching TRBD2. This CDR3 contains 16 residues. Looked up from germline, CDR1 is MNHEY and CDR2 is SVGEGT. V trimming: 6 bases; J trimming: 7 bases; junction bases outside the gene matches: 11. For the CDR3, the DNA is TGTGCCAGCAGCCGAGCGGGGGGGGCCGGTGGCGGGGAGCTGTTTTTT. As protein: CASSRAGGAGGGELFF.